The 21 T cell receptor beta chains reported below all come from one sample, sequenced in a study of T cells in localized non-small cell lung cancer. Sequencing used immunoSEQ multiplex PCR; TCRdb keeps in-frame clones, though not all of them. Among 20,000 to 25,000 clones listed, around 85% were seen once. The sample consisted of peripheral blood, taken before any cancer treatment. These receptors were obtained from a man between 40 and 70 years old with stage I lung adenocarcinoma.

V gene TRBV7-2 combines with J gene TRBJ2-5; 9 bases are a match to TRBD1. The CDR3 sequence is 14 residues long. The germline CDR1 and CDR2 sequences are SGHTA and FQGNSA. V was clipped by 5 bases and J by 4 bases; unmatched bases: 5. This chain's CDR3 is CASSPLGQGETQYF. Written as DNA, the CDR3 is TGTGCCAGCAGCCCCCTGGGACAGGGAGAGACCCAGTACTTC.

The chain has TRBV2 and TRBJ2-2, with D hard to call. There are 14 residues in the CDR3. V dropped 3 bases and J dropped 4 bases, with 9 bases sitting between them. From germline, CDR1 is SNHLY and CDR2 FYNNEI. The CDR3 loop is CASSDRQRTGELFF. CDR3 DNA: TGTGCCAGCAGTGATCGTCAACGCACCGGGGAGCTGTTTTTT.

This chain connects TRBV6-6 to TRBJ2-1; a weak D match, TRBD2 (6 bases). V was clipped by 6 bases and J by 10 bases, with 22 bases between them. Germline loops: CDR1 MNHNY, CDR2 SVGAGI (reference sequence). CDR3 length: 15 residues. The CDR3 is CASRLGTGGTREQFF. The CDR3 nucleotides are TGTGCCAGCAGGCTCGGGACTGGAGGCACGAGAGAGCAGTTCTTC.

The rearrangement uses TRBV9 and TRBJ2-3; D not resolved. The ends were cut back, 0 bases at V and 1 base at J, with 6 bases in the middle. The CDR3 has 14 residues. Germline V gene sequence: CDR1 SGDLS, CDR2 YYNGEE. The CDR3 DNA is TGTGCCAGCAGCGTAGATCAGGGCACAGATACGCAGTATTTT. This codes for CASSVDQGTDTQYF.

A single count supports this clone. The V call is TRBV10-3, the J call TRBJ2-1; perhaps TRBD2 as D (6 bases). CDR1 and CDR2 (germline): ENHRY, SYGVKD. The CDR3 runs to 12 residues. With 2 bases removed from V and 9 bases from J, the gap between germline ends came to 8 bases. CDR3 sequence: CAISEPGLEQFF. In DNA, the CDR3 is TGTGCCATCAGTGAGCCGGGACTTGAGCAGTTCTTC.

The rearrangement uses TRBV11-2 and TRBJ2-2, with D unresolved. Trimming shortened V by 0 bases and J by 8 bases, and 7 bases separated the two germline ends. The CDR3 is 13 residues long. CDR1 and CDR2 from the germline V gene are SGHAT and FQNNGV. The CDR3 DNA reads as TGTGCCAGCAGCTTAGATTATTATGGGGAGCTGTTTTTT. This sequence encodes CASSLDYYGELFF.

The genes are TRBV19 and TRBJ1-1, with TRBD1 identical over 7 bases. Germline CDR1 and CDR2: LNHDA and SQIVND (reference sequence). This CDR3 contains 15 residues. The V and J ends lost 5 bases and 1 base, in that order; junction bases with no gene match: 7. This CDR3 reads CASSRNRGSNTEAFF. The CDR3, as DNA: TGTGCCAGTAGTCGAAACAGGGGATCGAACACTGAAGCTTTCTTT.

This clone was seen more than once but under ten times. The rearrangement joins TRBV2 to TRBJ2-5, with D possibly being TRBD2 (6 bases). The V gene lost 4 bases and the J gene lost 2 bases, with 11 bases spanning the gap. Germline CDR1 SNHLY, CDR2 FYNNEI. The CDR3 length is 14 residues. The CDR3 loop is CASSVWGVQETQYF. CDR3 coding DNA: TGTGCCAGCAGTGTATGGGGGGTACAAGAGACCCAGTACTTC.

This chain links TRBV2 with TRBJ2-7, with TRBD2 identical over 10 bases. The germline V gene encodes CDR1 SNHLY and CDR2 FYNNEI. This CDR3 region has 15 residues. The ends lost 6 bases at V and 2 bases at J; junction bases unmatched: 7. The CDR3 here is CASRGTSAITYEQYF. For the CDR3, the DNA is TGTGCCAGCAGGGGGACTAGCGCGATTACCTACGAGCAGTACTTC.

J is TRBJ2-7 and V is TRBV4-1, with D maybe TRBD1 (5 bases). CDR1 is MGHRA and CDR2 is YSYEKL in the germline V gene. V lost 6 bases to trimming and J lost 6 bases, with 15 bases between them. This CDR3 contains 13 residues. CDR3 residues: CASSKAMTAEQYF. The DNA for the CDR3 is TGCGCCAGCAGTAAGGCTATGACAGCCGAGCAGTACTTC.

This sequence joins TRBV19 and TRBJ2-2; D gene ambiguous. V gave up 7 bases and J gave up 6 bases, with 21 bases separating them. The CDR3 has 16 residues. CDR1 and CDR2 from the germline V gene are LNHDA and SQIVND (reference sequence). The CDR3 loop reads CASTMRLSLHPGELFF. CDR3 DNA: TGTGCCAGTACCATGCGGCTAAGCTTACATCCCGGGGAGCTGTTTTTT.

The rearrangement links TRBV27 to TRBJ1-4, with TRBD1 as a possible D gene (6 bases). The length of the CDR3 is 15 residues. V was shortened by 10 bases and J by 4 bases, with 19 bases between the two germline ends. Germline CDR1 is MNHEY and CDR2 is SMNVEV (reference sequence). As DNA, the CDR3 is TGTGCCACCCCCCTGTACAGGGTTAATAATGAAAAACTGTTTTTT. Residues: CATPLYRVNNEKLFF.

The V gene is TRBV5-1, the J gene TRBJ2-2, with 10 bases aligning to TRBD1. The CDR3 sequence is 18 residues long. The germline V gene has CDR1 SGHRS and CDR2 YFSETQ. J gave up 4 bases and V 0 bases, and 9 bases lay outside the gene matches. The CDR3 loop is CASSLGFAGQGFTGELFF. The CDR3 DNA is TGCGCCAGCAGCTTGGGGTTTGCGGGACAGGGGTTCACCGGGGAGCTGTTTTTT.

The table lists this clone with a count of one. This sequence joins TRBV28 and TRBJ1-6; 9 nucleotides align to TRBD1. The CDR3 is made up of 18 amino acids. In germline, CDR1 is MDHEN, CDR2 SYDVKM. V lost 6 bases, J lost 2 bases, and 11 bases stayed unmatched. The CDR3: CASSLDRGLYPYNSPLHF. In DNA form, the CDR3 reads TGTGCCAGCAGCCTGGACAGGGGATTGTACCCCTATAATTCACCCCTCCACTTT.

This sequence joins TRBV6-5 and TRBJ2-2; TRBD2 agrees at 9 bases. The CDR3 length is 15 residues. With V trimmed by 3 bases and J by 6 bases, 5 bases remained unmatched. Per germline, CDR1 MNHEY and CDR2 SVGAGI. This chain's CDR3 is CASSYEAGGPGELFF. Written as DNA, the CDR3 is TGTGCCAGCAGTTATGAGGCGGGGGGGCCCGGGGAGCTGTTTTTT.

The CDR3 loop reads CAAAPSYNEQFF. The CDR3 nucleotides are TGTGCGGCTGCCCCATCCTACAATGAGCAGTTCTTC. The genes are TRBV10-3 and TRBJ2-1; D remains unclear. Per germline, CDR1 ENHRY and CDR2 SYGVKD. The CDR3 contains 12 residues.

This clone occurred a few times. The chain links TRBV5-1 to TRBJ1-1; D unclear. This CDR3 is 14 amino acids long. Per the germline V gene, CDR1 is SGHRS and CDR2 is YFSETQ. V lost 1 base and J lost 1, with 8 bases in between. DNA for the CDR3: TGCGCCAGCAGCTTGCAGACTGCGAACACTGAAGCTTTCTTT. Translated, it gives CASSLQTANTEAFF.

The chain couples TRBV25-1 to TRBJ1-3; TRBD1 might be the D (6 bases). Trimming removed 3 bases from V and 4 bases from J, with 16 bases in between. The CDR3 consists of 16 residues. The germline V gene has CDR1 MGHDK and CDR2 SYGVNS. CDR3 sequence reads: CASSDIGGTLGNTIYF. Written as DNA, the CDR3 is TGTGCCAGCAGTGATATTGGAGGGACACTCGGAAACACCATATATTTT.

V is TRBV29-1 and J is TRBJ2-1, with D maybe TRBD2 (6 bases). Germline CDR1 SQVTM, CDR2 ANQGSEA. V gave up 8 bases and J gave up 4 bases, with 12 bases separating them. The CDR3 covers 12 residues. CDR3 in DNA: TGCAGCTTGGGGGAGGATTACAATGAGCAGTTCTTC. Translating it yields CSLGEDYNEQFF.

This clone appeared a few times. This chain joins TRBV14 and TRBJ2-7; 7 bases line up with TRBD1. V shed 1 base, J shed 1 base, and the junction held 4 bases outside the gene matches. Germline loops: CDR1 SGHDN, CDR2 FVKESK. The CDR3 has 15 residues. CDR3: CASSQVQGLSYEQYF. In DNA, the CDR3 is TGTGCCAGCAGCCAAGTACAGGGGTTATCCTACGAGCAGTACTTC.

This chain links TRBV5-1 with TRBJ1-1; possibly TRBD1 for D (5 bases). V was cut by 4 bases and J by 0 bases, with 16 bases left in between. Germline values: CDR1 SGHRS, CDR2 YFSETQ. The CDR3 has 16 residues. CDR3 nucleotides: TGCGCCAGCAGCCCGAATCCTCCGGGACTGAACACTGAAGCTTTCTTT. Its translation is CASSPNPPGLNTEAFF.